The 25 T cell receptor beta chains in this list originate from one sample, sequenced in a study of cytomegalovirus exposure and HLA in healthy donors. PCR was performed using 60 Vbeta and 13 Jbeta primers. Sequenced by immunoSEQ multiplex PCR; TCRdb stores in-frame clones only, minus some. In the table there are 150,000 to 200,000 clones, approximately 72% of which are singletons. The source material was PBMCs. These receptors all stem from a female donor in good health and CMV-seronegative.

The CDR3 nucleotides are TGTGCCATAGCCGGGACTAGTCGGAATGAGCAGTTCTTC. Translated, it gives CAIAGTSRNEQFF. The chain is built from TRBV10-3 and TRBJ2-1; 8 bases fit TRBD2. Unmatched junction bases numbered 8, after V lost 9 bases and J lost 7 bases. CDR3 size: 13 residues. Looked up from germline, CDR1 is ENHRY and CDR2 is SYGVKD.

The chain carries TRBV6-1 and TRBJ1-1; TRBD1 agrees at 9 bases. Germline loops: CDR1 MNHNS, CDR2 SASEGT. Trimming at V came to 10 bases and at J to 4 bases, leaving 10 bases not matched to a gene. CDR3 length: 14 amino acids. CDR3 region: CATGTGWFSTEAFF. CDR3 sequence (DNA): TGTGCCACCGGGACAGGGTGGTTTTCCACTGAAGCTTTCTTT.

This chain links TRBV4-1 with TRBJ2-2, with D possibly matching TRBD2 (7 bases). The CDR3 runs 16 residues. V was trimmed by 1 base and J by 2 bases, leaving 11 bases between them. From germline, CDR1 is MGHRA and CDR2 YSYEKL. The CDR3 loop reads CASSQVGGANTGELFF. In DNA, the CDR3 is TGCGCCAGCAGCCAAGTAGGGGGGGCTAACACCGGGGAGCTGTTTTTT.

The DNA for the CDR3 is TGTGCTAGTGGACTACCGACACAGGCTTACCTCGGAAACACCATATATTTT. Its translation: CASGLPTQAYLGNTIYF. The genes are TRBV12-5 and TRBJ1-3; possible D gene TRBD1, 5 bases. Trimming cost V 6 bases and J 4 bases, with 22 bases left between them. Germline assignment: CDR1 LGHNT and CDR2 FRNRAP. The CDR3 covers 17 residues.

V and J are TRBV27 and TRBJ2-7, with a tentative D call TRBD2 (5 bases). V was shortened by 3 bases and J by 6 bases, with 12 bases between the two germline ends. CDR1 and CDR2 from the germline V gene are MNHEY and SMNVEV (reference sequence). This CDR3 is built from 13 residues. The CDR3 region has the DNA TGTGCCAGCAGTTTCGGACGGGCGGGCGAGCAGTACTTC. This encodes CASSFGRAGEQYF.

The V call is TRBV23-1, the J call TRBJ2-7, with TRBD1 as a possible D gene (6 bases). TRBV23-1 is flagged as an ORF with uncertain function. V gave up 4 bases and J gave up 0 bases, with 13 bases separating them. The CDR3 consists of 15 residues. For the CDR3, the DNA is TGCGCCAGCAGTCGCTTCAGGGGAAGCTCCTACGAGCAGTACTTC. It translates to CASSRFRGSSYEQYF.

The chain recombines TRBV19 with TRBJ1-1; TRBD1 might be the D (5 bases). Germline loops: CDR1 LNHDA, CDR2 SQIVND (reference sequence). The CDR3 sequence is 16 residues long. Deletions cut 5 bases from V and 1 base from J, with 17 bases between. CDR3 nucleotides: TGTGCCAGTAGTTCCCGGGGGTCCCAGGGGAACACTGAAGCTTTCTTT. This sequence encodes CASSSRGSQGNTEAFF.

In its sample, this clone was seen a few times. The chain links TRBV6-1 to TRBJ2-7, with 7 bases that match TRBD2. Germline V gives CDR1 MNHNS, CDR2 SASEGT. The J segment lost 6 bases and the V segment lost 2 bases, leaving 7 bases of the junction unmatched. The CDR3 runs to 14 residues. CDR3 nucleotide sequence: TGTGCCAGCAGTGAATTGGGCGGGAGCTCCGAGCAGTACTTC. The encoded protein is CASSELGGSSEQYF.

This clone was observed a handful of times. This chain connects TRBV5-4 to TRBJ1-3; D ambiguous. This CDR3 region has 13 residues. The V gene's germline CDR1 is SGHNT and CDR2 YYREEE (reference sequence). With 4 bases removed from V and 0 bases from J, the gap between germline ends came to 5 bases. CDR3 DNA: TGTGCCAGCAGCACTCACTCTGGAAACACCATATATTTT. It yields the protein CASSTHSGNTIYF.

Details on this clone: The junction departs from germline at one end; a sequencing error may be responsible. This rearrangement joins TRBV10-3 to TRBJ2-1; 7 nucleotides match TRBD2. The CDR3 covers 15 residues. The germline gives CDR1 ENHRY, CDR2 SYGVKD. The CDR3 reads CAISESISGYTEQFF. CDR3 nucleotides: TGTGCCATCAGTGAGTCTATTAGCGGGTACACTGAGCAGTTCTTC.

This chain links TRBV19 with TRBJ2-5; D possibly corresponds to TRBD2 (6 bases). V was shortened by 5 bases and J by 4 bases, with 11 bases between the two germline ends. Per germline, CDR1 LNHDA and CDR2 SQIVND (reference sequence). This CDR3 spans 13 amino acids. The CDR3 bases are TGTGCCAGTAGTCTTGCGGGGCCAGAGACCCAGTACTTC. It encodes CASSLAGPETQYF.

This clone has just a few counts. V is TRBV6-1 and J is TRBJ2-7, with D possibly TRBD1 on 6 matching bases. CDR3 length: 14 amino acids. Germline CDR1 MNHNS, CDR2 SASEGT. The ends were cut back, 8 bases at V and 1 base at J, with 15 bases in the middle. The CDR3 is CASGRTASSYEQYF. The CDR3, as DNA: TGTGCCAGCGGTCGGACAGCCTCATCCTACGAGCAGTACTTC.

This clone came up a few times. The chain carries TRBV5-4 and TRBJ2-7, with 7 positions matching TRBD2. The CDR3 covers 13 residues. Germline trimming cut 4 bases from V and 3 bases from J; bases unmatched to any gene: 4. CDR1 is SGHNT and CDR2 is YYREEE in the germline V gene (reference sequence). The CDR3 sequence is CASSGGTNYEQYF. The CDR3 bases are TGTGCCAGCAGCGGGGGGACTAACTACGAGCAGTACTTC.

CDR3 protein: CASSVSGDNSYEQYF. CDR3 DNA: TGTGCCAGCAGCGTCTCCGGGGACAATTCATACGAGCAGTACTTC. The rearrangement links TRBV9 to TRBJ2-7; TRBD1 is a possible D gene (6 bases). CDR3 length: 15 residues. In germline, CDR1 is SGDLS, CDR2 YYNGEE. Trimming left V 2 bases short and J 4 bases short, with 16 bases between.

The J gene is TRBJ1-5, the V gene TRBV9; unclear D gene. The CDR3 is 14 residues long. Looked up from germline, CDR1 is SGDLS and CDR2 is YYNGEE. Trimming stripped 5 bases from V and 0 bases from J, with 9 bases between. CDR3 DNA: TGTGCCAGCAGTGAGGCGTATAGCAATCAGCCCCAGCATTTT. This gives the protein CASSEAYSNQPQHF. The whole variable domain, remainder taken from reference TRBV9 and TRBJ1-5, is DSGVTQTPKHLITATGQRVTLRCSPRSGDLSVYWYQQSLDQGLQFLIQYYNGEERAKGNILERFSAQQFPDLHSELNLSSLELGDSALYFCASSEAYSNQPQHFGDGTRLSIL.

This clone was detected only a few times. The chain carries TRBV11-2 and TRBJ2-7; 15 nucleotides line up with TRBD2. Germline V gene data show CDR1 as SGHAT and CDR2 as FQNNGV. The junction had 8 bases not matched to a gene; V was cut back by 0 bases and J by 11 bases. The CDR3 covers 16 residues. CDR3 DNA: TGTGCCAGCAGCTTAGAAAGAGGGACTAGCGGGAGGAGTAAGTACTTC. Its protein product is CASSLERGTSGRSKYF.

The chain recombines TRBV6-5 with TRBJ2-1; unclear D gene. V shed 6 bases and J shed 0 bases, with 15 bases lying between them. This CDR3 spans 16 amino acids. CDR1 is MNHEY, CDR2 SVGAGI, per germline. CDR3: CASSYRPGRSYNEQFF. CDR3 DNA sequence: TGTGCCAGCAGCTACCGACCAGGTCGCTCCTACAATGAGCAGTTCTTC.

This clone came up once. The gene calls are TRBV5-1 and TRBJ2-7, with TRBD1 matching 9 bases. CDR1 is SGHRS and CDR2 is YFSETQ in the germline V gene. The CDR3 runs 14 residues. The junction had 4 bases not matched to a gene; V was cut back by 0 bases and J by 6 bases. DNA of the CDR3: TGCGCCAGCAGCTTGGAGACAGGGGGGAGCGAGCAGTACTTC. Translating gives CASSLETGGSEQYF. The variable domain in full, with the rest retrieved from reference TRBV5-1 and TRBJ2-7, is KAGVTQTPRYLIKTRGQQVTLSCSPISGHRSVSWYQQTPGQGLQFLFEYFSETQRNKGNFPGRFSGRQFSNSRSEMNVSTLELGDSALYLCASSLETGGSEQYFGPGTRLTVT.

This sequence joins TRBV14 and TRBJ2-7; 8 bases are shared with TRBD2. CDR3 size: 15 residues. V trimming: 4 bases; J trimming: 2 bases; junction bases outside the gene matches: 7. CDR1 and CDR2 from the germline V gene are SGHDN and FVKESK. CDR3 sequence reads: CASSLGLAPTYEQYF. DNA of the CDR3: TGTGCCAGCAGCCTTGGACTAGCCCCGACCTACGAGCAGTACTTC.

This chain connects TRBV5-1 to TRBJ1-2; 10 nucleotides match TRBD1. This CDR3 has 16 amino acids. J lost 4 bases, V lost 4 bases, and 10 bases had no gene match. Germline CDR1 reads SGHRS; CDR2 reads YFSETQ. The CDR3 DNA reads as TGCGCCAGCAGCCCGAGCGGGACAGGGGACGGCTATGGCTACACCTTC. Amino acid sequence: CASSPSGTGDGYGYTF. The entire variable domain, with the rest obtained from reference TRBV5-1 and TRBJ1-2, is as follows: KAGVTQTPRYLIKTRGQQVTLSCSPISGHRSVSWYQQTPGQGLQFLFEYFSETQRNKGNFPGRFSGRQFSNSRSEMNVSTLELGDSALYLCASSPSGTGDGYGYTFGSGTRLTVV.

The rearrangement uses TRBV28 and TRBJ1-5, with TRBD1 matching over 10 bases. The germline CDR1 and CDR2 sequences are MDHEN and SYDVKM. The CDR3 is 13 amino acids. The junction had 4 bases not matched to a gene; V was cut back by 8 bases and J by 6 bases. CDR3 coding DNA: TGTGCCAGCCTAGGACAGGGGGTTCAGCCCCAGCATTTT. Its translation: CASLGQGVQPQHF.

This chain links TRBV28 with TRBJ2-1; D uncertain. The CDR3 runs 11 residues. The V end was cut by 4 bases, the J end by 6 bases, with 4 bases between. CDR1 MDHEN and CDR2 SYDVKM come from the germline V gene. Here the CDR3 reads CASSWLNEQFF. Written as DNA, the CDR3 is TGTGCCAGCAGTTGGCTCAATGAGCAGTTCTTC. Supplemented by reference TRBV28 and TRBJ2-1, the full variable domain reads DVKVTQSSRYLVKRTGEKVFLECVQDMDHENMFWYRQDPGLGLRLIYFSYDVKMKEKGDIPEGYSVSREKKERFSLILESASTNQTSMYLCASSWLNEQFFGPGTRLTVL.

The genes are TRBV2 and TRBJ1-4, with D perhaps matching TRBD1 (6 bases). Germline values: CDR1 SNHLY, CDR2 FYNNEI. The ends were cut back, 7 bases at V and 6 bases at J, with 12 bases in the middle. The CDR3 is 13 residues long. Here the CDR3 reads CASTVDSHEKLFF. DNA for the CDR3: TGTGCCAGCACAGTGGACAGTCATGAAAAACTGTTTTTT.

The chain uses TRBV4-2 and TRBJ2-7; D is possibly TRBD2 (6 bases). The germline V gene encodes CDR1 LGHNA and CDR2 YNFKEQ. The CDR3 spans 18 residues. V was pared by 1 base and J by 0 bases, with 19 bases between. The CDR3 reads CASSQVPPAGLLSYEQYF. CDR3 nucleotide sequence: TGTGCCAGCAGCCAAGTACCCCCCGCGGGACTGCTCTCCTACGAGCAGTACTTC.

Comments on this clone: Other DNA sequences from this sample encode an identical CDR3 as well. The rearrangement uses TRBV5-1 and TRBJ1-1, with D unclear. The CDR3 sequence is 14 residues long. V gave up 0 bases and J gave up 0 bases, with 6 bases separating them. Germline V gene sequence: CDR1 SGHRS, CDR2 YFSETQ. CDR3 coding DNA: TGCGCCAGCAGCTTGGGGGCGATGAACACTGAAGCTTTCTTT. Amino acids: CASSLGAMNTEAFF.